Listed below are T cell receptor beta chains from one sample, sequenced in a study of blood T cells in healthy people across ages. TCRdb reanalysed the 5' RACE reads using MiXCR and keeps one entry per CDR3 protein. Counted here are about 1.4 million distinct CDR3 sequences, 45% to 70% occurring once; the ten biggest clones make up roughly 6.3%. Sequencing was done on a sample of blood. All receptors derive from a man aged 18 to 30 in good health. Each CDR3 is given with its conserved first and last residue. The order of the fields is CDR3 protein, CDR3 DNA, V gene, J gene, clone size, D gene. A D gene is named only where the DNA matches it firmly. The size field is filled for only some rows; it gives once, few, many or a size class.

CDR3aa: CASSKRGRNTEAFF
CDR3nt: TGCGCCAGCAGTAAACGGGGCAGGAACACTGAAGCTTTCTTT
v_gene: TRBV4-3
j_gene: TRBJ1-1
abundance: NA
d_gene: NA

CDR3aa: CASSYDMDSYEQYF
CDR3nt: TGTGCCAGCAGTTACGACATGGACTCCTACGAGCAGTACTTC
v_gene: TRBV6-6
j_gene: TRBJ2-7
abundance: NA
d_gene: NA

CDR3aa: CSGSGGHTGELFF
CDR3nt: TGCAGCGGGTCGGGGGGACACACCGGGGAGCTGTTTTTT
v_gene: TRBV29-1
j_gene: TRBJ2-2
abundance: NA
d_gene: TRBD2

CDR3aa: CSAFLQNAGEKLFF
CDR3nt: TGCAGTGCCTTTTTGCAGAACGCAGGCGAAAAACTGTTTTTT
v_gene: TRBV20-1
j_gene: TRBJ1-4
abundance: NA
d_gene: NA

CDR3aa: CASSLAPLEYSPETQYF
CDR3nt: TGTGCCAGCAGCTTGGCCCCCCTTGAGTACTCCCCGGAGACCCAGTACTTC
v_gene: TRBV5-6
j_gene: TRBJ2-5
abundance: NA
d_gene: NA

CDR3aa: CASRPDRATLSKNIQYF
CDR3nt: TGTGCCAGCAGACCCGACAGGGCTACTCTTTCCAAAAACATTCAGTACTTC
v_gene: TRBV6-2/TRBV6-3
j_gene: TRBJ2-4
abundance: NA
d_gene: TRBD1

CDR3aa: CASSPPPVNSGANVLTF
CDR3nt: TGTGCCAGCAGTCCCCCCCCAGTAAACTCTGGGGCCAACGTCCTGACTTTC
v_gene: TRBV6-2/TRBV6-3
j_gene: TRBJ2-6
abundance: NA
d_gene: NA

CDR3aa: CASSSGLDAGEQYF
CDR3nt: TGTGCCAGCAGCTCCGGACTAGACGCGGGAGAGCAGTACTTC
v_gene: TRBV7-9
j_gene: TRBJ2-7
abundance: NA
d_gene: TRBD2

CDR3aa: CASSLGNSGRISGTQYF
CDR3nt: TGTGCCAGCAGCTTGGGTAATAGCGGGAGGATAAGTGGGACCCAGTACTTC
v_gene: TRBV5-5
j_gene: TRBJ2-5
abundance: NA
d_gene: TRBD2

CDR3aa: CASMRGSTDTQYF
CDR3nt: TGTGCCAGCATGCGGGGGAGCACAGATACGCAGTATTTT
v_gene: TRBV7-2
j_gene: TRBJ2-3
abundance: NA
d_gene: TRBD2

CDR3aa: CASSSNRATEAFF
CDR3nt: TGTGCCAGCAGTTCCAACAGGGCCACTGAAGCTTTCTTT
v_gene: TRBV27
j_gene: TRBJ1-1
abundance: NA
d_gene: NA

CDR3aa: CASRRRAGGETQYF
CDR3nt: TGTGCCAGCAGAAGACGAGCGGGAGGAGAGACCCAGTACTTC
v_gene: TRBV6-5
j_gene: TRBJ2-5
abundance: NA
d_gene: TRBD2

CDR3aa: CASSSQAWTDTQYF
CDR3nt: TGTGCCAGCAGTTCTCAGGCTTGGACAGATACGCAGTATTTT
v_gene: TRBV27
j_gene: TRBJ2-3
abundance: NA
d_gene: NA

CDR3aa: CASSKGPGTGVLMNTEAFF
CDR3nt: TGTGCCAGCAGCAAAGGGCCCGGGACAGGGGTTCTAATGAACACTGAAGCTTTCTTT
v_gene: TRBV21-1
j_gene: TRBJ1-1
abundance: NA
d_gene: NA

CDR3aa: CASSLRDQQYF
CDR3nt: TGTGCCAGCAGTTTACGGGACCAGCAGTACTTC
v_gene: TRBV12-3/TRBV12-4
j_gene: TRBJ2-4
abundance: few
d_gene: NA

CDR3aa: CASSVPGTRTDTQYF
CDR3nt: TGTGCCAGCAGTGTCCCTGGGACACGCACAGATACGCAGTATTTT
v_gene: TRBV25-1
j_gene: TRBJ2-3
abundance: NA
d_gene: NA

CDR3aa: CSAIWGQGTREQYF
CDR3nt: TGCAGTGCTATATGGGGACAGGGTACTAGGGAGCAGTACTTC
v_gene: TRBV20-1
j_gene: TRBJ2-7
abundance: NA
d_gene: TRBD1

CDR3aa: CATSGTGYGYTF
CDR3nt: TGTGCCACCAGCGGGACGGGCTATGGCTACACCTTC
v_gene: TRBV15
j_gene: TRBJ1-2
abundance: few
d_gene: NA

CDR3aa: CASSQDQLAGGYEQFF
CDR3nt: TGTGCCAGCAGCCAAGATCAACTAGCGGGGGGGTATGAGCAGTTCTTC
v_gene: TRBV4-2
j_gene: TRBJ2-1
abundance: NA
d_gene: TRBD2

CDR3aa: CASSSYPSGRDEQFF
CDR3nt: TGTGCCAGCAGCTCGTACCCTAGCGGGAGGGATGAGCAGTTCTTC
v_gene: TRBV7-2
j_gene: TRBJ2-1
abundance: many
d_gene: TRBD2

CDR3aa: CSARRTSGAETQYF
CDR3nt: TGCAGTGCTAGACGGACTAGCGGGGCGGAGACCCAGTACTTC
v_gene: TRBV20-1
j_gene: TRBJ2-5
abundance: once
d_gene: TRBD2

CDR3aa: CASSQSVWVDYGYTF
CDR3nt: TGCGCCAGCAGCCAATCTGTGTGGGTAGACTATGGCTACACCTTC
v_gene: TRBV4-1
j_gene: TRBJ1-2
abundance: few
d_gene: NA

CDR3aa: CASGRWGLVFF
CDR3nt: TGCGCCAGCGGTCGATGGGGATTAGTGTTTTTT
v_gene: TRBV4-1
j_gene: TRBJ1-4
abundance: NA
d_gene: NA

CDR3aa: CAISESGGNTEAFF
CDR3nt: TGTGCCATCAGTGAGTCGGGCGGGAACACTGAAGCTTTCTTT
v_gene: TRBV10-3
j_gene: TRBJ1-1
abundance: NA
d_gene: NA

CDR3aa: CASSQDMRNDGELFF
CDR3nt: TGCGCCAGCAGCCAAGATATGAGAAACGACGGGGAGCTGTTTTTT
v_gene: TRBV4-3
j_gene: TRBJ2-2
abundance: NA
d_gene: NA

CDR3aa: CASSEEEVGYNEQFF
CDR3nt: TGTGCCAGCAGTGAAGAGGAGGTCGGTTACAATGAGCAGTTCTTC
v_gene: TRBV2
j_gene: TRBJ2-1
abundance: NA
d_gene: NA

CDR3aa: CASSEGQGEVDEQYF
CDR3nt: TGTGCCAGCAGTGAAGGACAGGGGGAGGTTGACGAGCAGTACTTC
v_gene: TRBV2
j_gene: TRBJ2-7
abundance: NA
d_gene: TRBD1

CDR3aa: CATLDNREGYTF
CDR3nt: TGTGCCACACTAGATAACAGGGAGGGCTACACCTTC
v_gene: TRBV10-3
j_gene: TRBJ1-2
abundance: NA
d_gene: NA

CDR3aa: CSARIHNEQFF
CDR3nt: TGCAGTGCTAGGATCCACAATGAGCAGTTCTTC
v_gene: TRBV20-1
j_gene: TRBJ2-1
abundance: few
d_gene: NA

CDR3aa: CASSYVQGEMETEAFF
CDR3nt: TGTGCCAGCAGCTACGTTCAGGGGGAAATGGAAACTGAAGCTTTCTTT
v_gene: TRBV6-5
j_gene: TRBJ1-1
abundance: NA
d_gene: TRBD1

CDR3aa: CASSFGLDSGELFF
CDR3nt: TGTGCCAGCAGCTTTGGGCTAGACTCCGGGGAGCTGTTTTTT
v_gene: TRBV7-6
j_gene: TRBJ2-2
abundance: once
d_gene: NA

CDR3aa: CASSQSAYPYEQYF
CDR3nt: TGTGCCAGCAGCCAATCCGCCTACCCTTACGAGCAGTACTTC
v_gene: TRBV14
j_gene: TRBJ2-7
abundance: few
d_gene: NA

CDR3aa: CSASREAGPYTNYGYTF
CDR3nt: TGCAGTGCTAGCCGTGAGGCAGGGCCCTACACTAACTATGGCTACACCTTC
v_gene: TRBV20-1
j_gene: TRBJ1-2
abundance: few
d_gene: NA

CDR3aa: CASSSGGTDQQYF
CDR3nt: TGTGCCAGCAGCAGCGGGGGGACAGACCAGCAGTACTTC
v_gene: TRBV12-3/TRBV12-4
j_gene: TRBJ2-7
abundance: NA
d_gene: TRBD2

CDR3aa: CASSYGTVPGDEQYF
CDR3nt: TGTGCCAGCAGTTACGGGACTGTTCCCGGGGACGAGCAGTACTTC
v_gene: TRBV6-5
j_gene: TRBJ2-7
abundance: NA
d_gene: NA

CDR3aa: CASSRRSQTSGGADTQYF
CDR3nt: TGTGCCAGCAGCAGACGATCCCAGACTAGCGGGGGGGCGGATACGCAGTATTTT
v_gene: TRBV7-8
j_gene: TRBJ2-3
abundance: NA
d_gene: TRBD2

CDR3aa: CASSLKEEDEQYF
CDR3nt: TGCGCCAGCAGCTTGAAGGAGGAAGACGAGCAGTACTTC
v_gene: TRBV5-1
j_gene: TRBJ2-7
abundance: NA
d_gene: NA

CDR3aa: CASSIGLSSYEQYF
CDR3nt: TGTGCCAGCAGCATAGGACTATCCTCTTACGAGCAGTACTTC
v_gene: TRBV7-2
j_gene: TRBJ2-7
abundance: NA
d_gene: NA

CDR3aa: CASSLQGAREQYF
CDR3nt: TGTGCCAGCAGCTTACAGGGGGCACGGGAGCAGTACTTC
v_gene: TRBV7-2
j_gene: TRBJ2-5
abundance: NA
d_gene: TRBD1

CDR3aa: CASSLAGGRAGQGMSEQYF
CDR3nt: TGCGCCAGCAGCTTGGCCGGCGGGCGCGCTGGACAGGGAATGAGCGAGCAGTACTTC
v_gene: TRBV5-1
j_gene: TRBJ2-7
abundance: NA
d_gene: TRBD1

CDR3aa: CASSSYREAYEQYF
CDR3nt: TGTGCCAGCAGTTCCTACAGGGAGGCCTACGAGCAGTACTTC
v_gene: TRBV27
j_gene: TRBJ2-7
abundance: NA
d_gene: NA

CDR3aa: CASSLGRSSPLHF
CDR3nt: TGTGCCAGCAGTTTGGGGCGATCTTCACCCCTCCACTTT
v_gene: TRBV27
j_gene: TRBJ1-6
abundance: NA
d_gene: NA

CDR3aa: CASVAYNEQFF
CDR3nt: TGTGCTAGTGTTGCCTACAATGAGCAGTTCTTC
v_gene: TRBV12-5
j_gene: TRBJ2-1
abundance: NA
d_gene: NA

CDR3aa: CASGTVNEQFF
CDR3nt: TGTGCCAGCGGGACCGTCAATGAGCAGTTCTTC
v_gene: TRBV7-9
j_gene: TRBJ2-1
abundance: few
d_gene: NA

CDR3aa: CAISSGTPEQYF
CDR3nt: TGTGCCATCAGCAGCGGGACGCCCGAGCAGTACTTC
v_gene: TRBV10-3
j_gene: TRBJ2-7
abundance: NA
d_gene: TRBD2

CDR3aa: CASSLGTSSIAEQFF
CDR3nt: TGTGCCAGCAGCCTAGGTACTTCTAGTATCGCTGAGCAGTTCTTC
v_gene: TRBV7-2
j_gene: TRBJ2-1
abundance: NA
d_gene: NA